These T cell receptor beta chains were read from a single sample in a study of T cell responses to AZD1222 COVID-19 vaccine. Assay used: immunoSEQ multiplex PCR; TCRdb lists only in-frame clones, some missing. The profile shows 80,000 or so clones, around 90% of them singletons. The specimen comprised peripheral blood, sampled on day 0 of MenACWY control vaccination. These receptors were collected from an adult in good health. CDR3s include the opening cysteine and the closing phenylalanine or tryptophan. The D gene is left open where the match is weak. Size is stated for part of the rows, as once, few or many counts, or as a class when the clone is expanded.

clone size	D gene	CDR3 length	V gene	J gene	CDR3 protein	CDR3 DNA
.	TRBD2	14	TRBV3-1/TRBV3-2	TRBJ2-7	CASRGAGDRYEQYF	TGTGCCAGCCGAGGAGCGGGAGATCGGTACGAGCAGTACTTC
.	TRBD1	15	TRBV3-1/TRBV3-2	TRBJ1-4	CASSQVGQGNEKLFF	TGTGCCAGCAGCCAAGTTGGACAGGGCAATGAAAAACTGTTTTTT
few	TRBD1	14	TRBV6-5	TRBJ1-2	CASTYSPRGDGYTF	TGTGCCAGCACCTATTCACCCAGGGGGGATGGCTACACCTTC
.	.	15	TRBV25-1	TRBJ2-5	CASSEPRAGQETQYF	TGTGCCAGCAGTGAACCGCGGGCAGGGCAAGAGACCCAGTACTTC
few	.	13	TRBV5-1	TRBJ1-1	CASSLQTGPEAFF	TGCGCCAGCAGCTTGCAAACAGGCCCTGAAGCTTTCTTT
.	.	12	TRBV2	TRBJ1-2	CASSGVSYGYTF	TGTGCCAGCAGTGGAGTCAGTTATGGCTACACCTTC
.	.	15	TRBV10-3	TRBJ2-5	CAISPGPPYQETQYF	TGTGCCATCAGTCCGGGACCTCCGTACCAAGAGACCCAGTACTTC
.	.	14	TRBV27	TRBJ2-7	CASWGPGGVYEQYF	TGTGCCAGCTGGGGGCCCGGAGGAGTGTACGAGCAGTACTTC
.	.	11	TRBV6-5	TRBJ1-1	CASSSEGGAFF	TGTGCCAGCAGTAGCGAGGGGGGGGCTTTCTTT
.	TRBD2	15	TRBV30	TRBJ2-7	CAWSVSGGTPREQYF	TGTGCCTGGAGTGTTTCGGGAGGTACCCCCCGAGAGCAGTACTTC
once	.	14	TRBV28	TRBJ1-4	CASRDSEGSEKLFF	TGTGCCAGCAGAGACTCAGAGGGTAGTGAAAAACTGTTTTTT
once	.	16	TRBV7-2	TRBJ2-7	CASSLDGGPIWNEQYF	TGTGCCAGCAGCTTAGATGGCGGACCGATATGGAACGAGCAGTACTTC
.	.	15	TRBV23-1	TRBJ2-1	CASSYTDGIGDEQFF	TGCGCCAGCTCCTACACGGATGGGATAGGGGATGAGCAGTTCTTC
.	.	15	TRBV19	TRBJ2-7	CASSISAGWPYEQYF	TGTGCCAGTAGTATATCGGCAGGTTGGCCCTACGAGCAGTACTTC
once	.	11	TRBV6-6	TRBJ1-5	CASTDTNTQHF	TGTGCCAGCACCGACACTAATACCCAGCATTTT
.	.	15	TRBV7-9	TRBJ2-1	CASSLEGAAYNEQFF	TGTGCCAGCAGCTTAGAAGGGGCGGCCTACAATGAGCAGTTCTTC
.	TRBD1	14	TRBV7-2	TRBJ1-4	CASREGAGDEKLFF	TGTGCCAGCAGGGAGGGGGCAGGGGATGAAAAACTGTTTTTT
.	TRBD2	16	TRBV5-1	TRBJ2-7	CASSLDWTSGNNEQYF	TGCGCCAGCAGCCTAGACTGGACTAGCGGCAATAACGAGCAGTACTTC
few	.	12	TRBV14	TRBJ2-7	CASSPANYEQYF	TGTGCCAGCAGCCCGGCCAACTACGAGCAGTACTTC
.	.	15	TRBV5-4	TRBJ2-3	CASRSSGGGADTQYF	TGTGCCTCGAGGTCTAGCGGAGGGGGCGCAGATACGCAGTATTTT
.	.	15	TRBV21-1	TRBJ2-2	CARKSLLRGHRGAVF	TGTGCCAGAAAGTCCCTGCTCCGGGGCCACCGGGGAGCTGTTTTT
.	.	16	TRBV21-1	TRBJ2-1	CASSKEGLAGAEEQFF	TGTGCCAGCAGCAAAGAGGGACTAGCGGGGGCCGAAGAGCAGTTCTTC
.	.	12	TRBV6-6	TRBJ1-2	CASSYTQGGYTF	TGTGCCAGCAGTTATACCCAGGGTGGCTACACCTTC
.	.	12	TRBV11-2	TRBJ2-3	CASSLGADTQYF	TGTGCCAGCAGCTTAGGTGCAGATACGCAGTATTTT
.	.	15	TRBV2	TRBJ2-2	CASSGRLYNTGELFF	TGTGCCAGCAGTGGGAGACTATACAACACCGGGGAGCTGTTTTTT
.	.	16	TRBV5-1	TRBJ2-1	CASSLGLVDPLNEQFF	TGCGCCAGCAGCTTGGGACTAGTTGACCCTCTTAATGAGCAGTTCTTC
.	.	13	TRBV28	TRBJ1-1	CASRGQGRSEAFF	TGTGCCAGCCGGGGGCAGGGTCGCTCTGAAGCTTTCTTT
.	.	16	TRBV27	TRBJ2-5	CASSLSTGGVRETQYF	TGTGCCAGCAGTTTATCAACAGGGGGGGTACGGGAGACCCAGTACTTC
.	TRBD2	17	TRBV2	TRBJ2-3	CASSEAKGLAGEDTQYF	TGTGCCAGCAGTGAAGCAAAGGGACTAGCGGGAGAAGATACGCAGTATTTT
.	.	16	TRBV5-6	TRBJ1-1	CASSLGADYENTEAFF	TGTGCCAGCAGCTTAGGGGCGGACTATGAGAACACTGAAGCTTTCTTT
.	.	12	TRBV14	TRBJ2-3	CASSQGVGTQYF	TGTGCCAGCAGCCAAGGGGTGGGTACGCAGTATTTT
.	.	14	TRBV7-9	TRBJ1-1	CASSQNDGPTEAFF	TGTGCCAGCAGCCAAAACGACGGACCCACTGAAGCTTTCTTT
once	.	16	TRBV18	TRBJ1-6	CASSPKQGTWNSPLHF	TGTGCCAGCTCACCAAAACAGGGAACATGGAATTCACCCCTCCACTTT
.	.	12	TRBV19	TRBJ1-1	CASDSLNTEAFF	TGTGCCAGCGACAGTCTGAACACTGAAGCTTTCTTT
.	TRBD1	12	TRBV6-5	TRBJ1-2	CASMGQGYGYTF	TGTGCCAGCATGGGACAGGGGTATGGCTACACCTTC
.	TRBD2	19	TRBV6-6	TRBJ2-5	CASSYKRLAGLNIQETQYF	TGTGCCAGCAGCTATAAACGACTAGCGGGACTTAATATTCAAGAGACCCAGTACTTC
.	.	13	TRBV2	TRBJ1-2	CASTRDPTRGYTF	TGTGCCAGCACTAGGGACCCGACGCGGGGCTACACCTTC
.	TRBD2	16	TRBV30	TRBJ2-7	CAWNPGLAGVLDEQYF	TGTGCCTGGAACCCGGGACTAGCGGGAGTCCTAGACGAGCAGTACTTC
.	.	12	TRBV29-1	TRBJ1-1	CSGDTGNTEAFF	TGCAGCGGGGATACGGGGAACACTGAAGCTTTCTTT
.	.	19	TRBV4-1	TRBJ2-6	CASSQERGGMETGANVLTF	TGCGCCAGCAGCCAAGAACGAGGCGGGATGGAAACTGGGGCCAACGTCCTGACTTTC
few	TRBD1	15	TRBV28	TRBJ1-2	CASSSRDSLNYGYTF	TGTGCCAGCAGTTCCCGGGACAGCCTTAACTATGGCTACACCTTC
.	.	13	TRBV2	TRBJ2-7	CASKTGESYEQYF	TGTGCCAGCAAGACCGGCGAGTCCTACGAGCAGTACTTC
.	.	16	TRBV28	TRBJ2-4	CASTPVLGAVENIQYF	TGTGCCAGCACCCCTGTGTTAGGGGCGGTGGAAAACATTCAGTACTTC
.	TRBD2	20	TRBV18	TRBJ2-1	CASSTRPGLAGGPTYNEQFF	TGTGCCAGCTCAACGAGACCGGGACTAGCGGGAGGCCCTACCTACAATGAGCAGTTCTTC
.	.	14	TRBV7-2	TRBJ1-4	CASSFSGSNEKLFF	TGTGCCAGCAGCTTTTCGGGGAGTAATGAAAAACTGTTTTTT
.	.	14	TRBV29-1	TRBJ2-3	CSALLGPSTDTQYF	TGCAGCGCCCTCCTCGGGCCCAGCACAGATACGCAGTATTTT
.	.	12	TRBV9	TRBJ2-7	CASSGSNHEQYF	TGTGCCAGCAGCGGGAGTAACCACGAGCAGTACTTC
.	TRBD2	15	TRBV12-5	TRBJ2-2	CASGFGGGSTGELFF	TGTGCTAGTGGTTTTGGTGGCGGGAGCACCGGGGAGCTGTTTTTT
.	.	14	TRBV6-1	TRBJ2-7	CASSDRLFSYEQYF	TGTGCCAGCAGTGACAGGTTGTTCTCCTACGAGCAGTACTTC
.	.	10	TRBV29-1	TRBJ1-1	CRVNNPEAFF	TGCAGGGTCAATAACCCTGAAGCTTTCTTT
.	TRBD1	13	TRBV19	TRBJ1-1	CASRDRENTEAFF	TGTGCCAGTAGAGACAGGGAGAACACTGAAGCTTTCTTT
.	.	14	TRBV6-5	TRBJ2-7	CASTSGGAGAEQYF	TGTGCCAGCACTTCAGGGGGGGCAGGGGCCGAGCAGTACTTC
.	.	15	TRBV11-2	TRBJ1-5	CASSSLGDDNQPQHF	TGTGCCAGCAGCTCCCTCGGGGACGACAATCAGCCCCAGCATTTT
.	TRBD1	15	TRBV7-2	TRBJ2-7	CASSSDPGQFYEQYF	TGTGCCAGCAGTTCAGATCCGGGACAGTTCTACGAGCAGTACTTC
.	.	15	TRBV9	TRBJ2-7	CASSVSGVRDYEQYF	TGTGCCAGCAGCGTCTCAGGGGTTCGGGACTACGAGCAGTACTTC
once	.	15	TRBV29-1	TRBJ1-1	CSVEDSGAGNTEAFF	TGCAGCGTTGAAGATAGCGGGGCCGGGAACACTGAAGCTTTCTTT
.	.	13	TRBV27	TRBJ1-1	CASSLSLNTEAFF	TGTGCCAGCAGTTTATCTTTGAACACTGAAGCTTTCTTT
once	TRBD1	14	TRBV19	TRBJ1-1	CASSTQGQGLAAFF	TGTGCCAGTAGTACCCAAGGACAGGGCTTAGCGGCTTTCTTT
.	.	16	TRBV27	TRBJ1-2	CASSLSPPRRGYGYTF	TGTGCCAGCAGTTTATCCCCGCCCAGGAGGGGCTATGGCTACACCTTC